The 2 T cell receptor beta chains listed next were all sequenced from one sample in a study of blood T cell repertoires in COVID-19. TCRdb's table, derived via immunoSEQ multiplex PCR, lists solely in-frame clones and lacks some. The sample records around 290,000 clones, approximately 90% being singletons. Source material: PBMCs or T cells enriched from blood (not recorded which). Receptors were obtained from a woman between 55 and 75 years old in a cohort exposed to, infected with or recovered from COVID-19 (not recorded which).

The V gene is TRBV7-8, the J gene TRBJ2-2; unclear D gene. The germline V gene has CDR1 SGHVS and CDR2 FQNEAQ. V was trimmed by 6 bases and J by 3 bases, leaving 14 bases between them. This CDR3 has 15 amino acids. The CDR3 is CASSPALVDTGELFF. In DNA, the CDR3 is TGTGCCAGCAGTCCCGCTCTAGTGGACACCGGGGAGCTGTTTTTT.

The V gene is TRBV7-2, the J gene TRBJ1-2, with 7 bases identical to TRBD1. CDR3 length: 13 residues. Germline V CDR1 and CDR2: SGHTA, FQGNSA. V was clipped by 2 bases and J by 4 bases; unmatched bases: 1. This chain's CDR3 is CASSLPGGYGYTF. CDR3 DNA: TGTGCCAGCAGCTTACCAGGGGGCTATGGCTACACCTTC.